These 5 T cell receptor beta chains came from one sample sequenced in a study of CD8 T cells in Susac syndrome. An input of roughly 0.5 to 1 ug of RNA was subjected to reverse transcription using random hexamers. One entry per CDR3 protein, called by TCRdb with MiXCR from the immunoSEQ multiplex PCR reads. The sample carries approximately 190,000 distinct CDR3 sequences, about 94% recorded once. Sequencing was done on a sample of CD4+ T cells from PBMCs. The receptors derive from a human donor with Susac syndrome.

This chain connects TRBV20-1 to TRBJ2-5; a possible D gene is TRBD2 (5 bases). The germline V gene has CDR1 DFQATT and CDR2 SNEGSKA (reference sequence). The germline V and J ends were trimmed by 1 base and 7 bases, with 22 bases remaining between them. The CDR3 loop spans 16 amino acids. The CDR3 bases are TGCAGTGCTAGAGTGCGGGCGGAGACCGTGGTTTGGACCCAGTACTTC. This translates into CSARVRAETVVWTQYF.

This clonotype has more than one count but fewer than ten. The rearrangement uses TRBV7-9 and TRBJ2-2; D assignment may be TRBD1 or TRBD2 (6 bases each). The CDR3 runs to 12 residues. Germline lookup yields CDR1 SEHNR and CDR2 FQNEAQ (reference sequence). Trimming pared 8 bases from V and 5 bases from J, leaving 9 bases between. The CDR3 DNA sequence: TGTGCCAGCCGAGGGGGGACCGGGGAGCTGTTTTTT. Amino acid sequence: CASRGGTGELFF. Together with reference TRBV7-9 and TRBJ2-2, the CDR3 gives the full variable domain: DTGVSQNPRHKITKRGQNVTFRCDPISEHNRLYWYRQTLGQGPEFLTYFQNEAQLEKSRLLSDRFSAERPKGSFSTLEIQRTEQGDSAMYLCASRGGTGELFFGEGSRLTVL.

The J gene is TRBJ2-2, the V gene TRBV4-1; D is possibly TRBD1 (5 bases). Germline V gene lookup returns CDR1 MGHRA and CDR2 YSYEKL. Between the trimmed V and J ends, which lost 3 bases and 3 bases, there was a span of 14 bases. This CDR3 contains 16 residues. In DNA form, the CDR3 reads TGCGCCAGCAGCCAGGCTTCTAGGGGCGACACCGGGGAGCTGTTTTTT. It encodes CASSQASRGDTGELFF.

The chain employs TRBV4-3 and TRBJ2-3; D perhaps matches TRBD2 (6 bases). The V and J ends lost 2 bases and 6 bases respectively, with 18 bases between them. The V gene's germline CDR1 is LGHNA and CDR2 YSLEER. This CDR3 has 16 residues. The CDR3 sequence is CASSQSGGVGDDTQYF. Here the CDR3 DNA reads TGCGCCAGCAGCCAATCGGGCGGGGTTGGTGACGATACGCAGTATTTT.

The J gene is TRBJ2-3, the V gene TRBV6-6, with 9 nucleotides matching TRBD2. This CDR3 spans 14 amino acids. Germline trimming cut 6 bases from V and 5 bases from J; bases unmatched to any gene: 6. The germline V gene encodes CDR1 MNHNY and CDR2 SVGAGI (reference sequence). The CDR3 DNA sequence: TGTGCCAGCAGCTTAGCGGGGGCACAAGATACGCAGTATTTT. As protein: CASSLAGAQDTQYF.